Shown below are 31 T cell receptor beta chains from a single sample sequenced in a study of blood T cell repertoires in COVID-19. Generated by immunoSEQ multiplex PCR, the TCRdb table keeps only in-frame clones and is missing some. Of roughly 160,000 clones listed, about 85% are singletons. The sample was peripheral blood. All receptors derive from a woman aged 45-59 years with COVID-19, enrolled during active disease.

The chain recombines TRBV15 with TRBJ1-4; D remains unclear. Between the trimmed V and J ends, which lost 3 bases and 6 bases, there was a span of 5 bases. This CDR3 comprises 12 residues. Per germline, CDR1 LNHNV and CDR2 YYDKDF (reference sequence). The CDR3, as DNA: TGTGCCACCAGCAGTCCATATGAAAAACTGTTTTTT. Encoded protein: CATSSPYEKLFF.

The rearrangement links TRBV18 to TRBJ2-7, with 9 nucleotides matching TRBD2. Trimming cost V 3 bases and J 4 bases; bases outside gene matches: 4. The CDR3 totals 14 residues. CDR1 and CDR2 (germline): KGHSH, LQKENI. CDR3 coding DNA: TGTGCCAGCTCACCGGCGGGGGGGCGATACGAGCAGTACTTC. This gives the protein CASSPAGGRYEQYF.

The DNA for the CDR3 is TGTGCCAGCTCACCTCCGGGACTGGGGCCGGTTGAGCAGTTCTTC. Protein product: CASSPPGLGPVEQFF. The chain recombines TRBV18 with TRBJ2-1, with D possibly being TRBD2 (6 bases). CDR3 size: 15 residues. V lost 3 bases and J lost 9, with 18 bases in between. Germline V gene data show CDR1 as KGHSH and CDR2 as LQKENI.

This chain uses TRBV4-1 with TRBJ2-3; 8 bases map to TRBD1. The V and J ends lost 4 bases and 3 bases, in that order; junction bases with no gene match: 6. The CDR3 extends over 15 amino acids. Germline CDR1 MGHRA, CDR2 YSYEKL. CDR3 sequence (DNA): TGCGCCAGCAGCCGCTACAGGGGGAGTACAGATACGCAGTATTTT. Protein: CASSRYRGSTDTQYF.

The rearrangement joins TRBV7-2 to TRBJ1-1, with TRBD1 matching over 8 bases. The CDR3 is 14 residues long. Per the germline V gene, CDR1 is SGHTA and CDR2 is FQGNSA. V was pared by 3 bases and J by 5 bases, with 5 bases of the junction left unmatched. The CDR3 bases are TGTGCCAGCAGCTTTTCGGGACAGGTTACTGAAGCTTTCTTT. Amino acids: CASSFSGQVTEAFF.

The rearrangement links TRBV2 to TRBJ1-6; TRBD1 aligns across 9 bases. Germline trimming cut 7 bases from V and 7 bases from J; bases unmatched to any gene: 11. The CDR3 spans 16 residues. Germline CDR1 reads SNHLY; CDR2 reads FYNNEI. The CDR3 loop is CASITGGGGGNSPLHF. Written as DNA, the CDR3 is TGTGCCAGCATAACAGGGGGCGGCGGGGGCAATTCACCCCTCCACTTT.

The rearrangement joins TRBV12-3 or TRBV12-4 to TRBJ2-5; D remains unclear. V shed 6 bases and J shed 5 bases, with 7 bases lying between them. This CDR3 contains 11 residues. This CDR3 reads CASRNGETQYF. CDR3 nucleotide sequence: TGTGCCAGCAGGAACGGGGAGACCCAGTACTTC.

This chain connects TRBV5-1 to TRBJ2-3; 7 bases match TRBD2. The CDR3 is 15 amino acids. The junction had 8 bases not matched to a gene; V was cut back by 6 bases and J by 1 base. The germline V gene encodes CDR1 SGHRS and CDR2 YFSETQ. DNA of the CDR3: TGCGCCAGCAACCCTAGTACTAGCGGCACAGATACGCAGTATTTT. Translated, it gives CASNPSTSGTDTQYF.

V gene TRBV11-2 combines with J gene TRBJ1-4; D is possibly TRBD1 (6 bases). Germline V gene sequence: CDR1 SGHAT, CDR2 FQNNGV. V lost 5 bases, J lost 7 bases, and 20 bases lay in between. CDR3 size: 16 residues. The CDR3 DNA sequence: TGTGCCAGCAGCCCCGGACAGTACTATGGAGGTGAAAAACTGTTTTTT. As protein: CASSPGQYYGGEKLFF.

CDR3 coding DNA: TGTGCCAGCAGTAAGACAGGGGAAGAGACCCAGTACTTC. This gives the protein CASSKTGEETQYF. The chain carries TRBV6-2 or TRBV6-3 and TRBJ2-5; 8 bases fit TRBD1. This CDR3 is built from 13 residues. With V trimmed by 5 bases and J by 3 bases, 2 bases remained unmatched. Per the germline V gene, CDR1 is MNHEY and CDR2 is SVGEGT.

This chain joins TRBV24-1 and TRBJ1-2; possibly TRBD1 for D (5 bases). Germline V gene sequence: CDR1 KGHDR, CDR2 SFDVKD. This CDR3 contains 14 residues. V shed 3 bases and J shed 7 bases, with 14 bases lying between them. The CDR3 nucleotides read TGTGCCACCAGTGATCCCGGACAAGGGCCTGGCTACACCTTC. Residues: CATSDPGQGPGYTF.

The V and J genes are TRBV30 and TRBJ2-7, with D maybe TRBD2 (6 bases). CDR1 and CDR2 (germline): GTSNPN, SVGIG (reference sequence). V was cut by 1 base and J by 7 bases, with 14 bases left in between. The CDR3 loop spans 13 amino acids. The CDR3 spells CAWSARLGGEQYF. The CDR3 DNA sequence: TGTGCCTGGAGTGCGAGATTGGGGGGAGAGCAGTACTTC.

The rearrangement joins TRBV19 to TRBJ1-1; D is unresolved. This CDR3 is built from 13 residues. The germline V gene encodes CDR1 LNHDA and CDR2 SQIVND (reference sequence). V was pared by 0 bases and J by 2 bases, with 4 bases between. CDR3: CASSIDYNTEAFF. DNA of the CDR3: TGTGCCAGTAGTATAGACTACAACACTGAAGCTTTCTTT.

There are many counts of this clone. The chain employs TRBV30 and TRBJ2-7, with 7 bases identical to TRBD1. J was trimmed by 0 bases and V by 8 bases; bases with no gene match: 1. The CDR3 consists of 11 residues. The germline V gene encodes CDR1 GTSNPN and CDR2 SVGIG (reference sequence). The CDR3 nucleotides read TGTGCCGGACAGGTCTCCTACGAGCAGTACTTC. Its protein product is CAGQVSYEQYF. The full variable domain, completed using reference TRBV30 and TRBJ2-7, is SQTIHQWPATLVQPVGSPLSLECTVEGTSNPNLYWYRQAAGRGLQLLFYSVGIGQISSEVPQNLSASRPQDRQFILSSKKLLLSDSGFYLCAGQVSYEQYFGPGTRLTVT.

This clone was recorded once. This chain uses TRBV18 with TRBJ1-4; D possibly corresponds to TRBD1 (5 bases). CDR1 is KGHSH, CDR2 LQKENI, per germline. V lost 2 bases to trimming and J lost 8 bases, with 27 bases between them. CDR3 length equals 19 residues. Here the CDR3 DNA reads TGTGCCAGCTCACCATTGCAGGGTGCCTTTAACCTATTGGACGAAAAACTGTTTTTT. This translates into CASSPLQGAFNLLDEKLFF.

The chain is built from TRBV10-3 and TRBJ2-7, with D perhaps TRBD2 (5 bases). Looked up from germline, CDR1 is ENHRY and CDR2 is SYGVKD. The V and J ends lost 0 bases and 4 bases respectively, with 10 bases between them. The CDR3 contains 14 residues. CDR3 loop: CAISESEVLYEQYF. CDR3 in DNA: TGTGCCATCAGTGAGTCGGAGGTTCTATACGAGCAGTACTTC.

This chain joins TRBV18 and TRBJ2-1; 8 bases match TRBD2. Trimming took 3 bases from V and 3 from J; bases not matched to a gene: 13. This CDR3 has 18 amino acids. The germline gives CDR1 KGHSH, CDR2 LQKENI. The CDR3 DNA reads as TGTGCCAGCTCACCGATGGACACTAGCGGAGACCACTACAATGAGCAGTTCTTC. Protein: CASSPMDTSGDHYNEQFF.

J is TRBJ1-6 and V is TRBV3-1 (or the pseudogene TRBV3-2), with 8 bases that match TRBD1. V dropped 6 bases and J dropped 9; count of bases not matched to a gene: 10. Germline-derived CDR1 and CDR2 are LGHDT and YNNKEL (reference sequence). This CDR3 contains 15 residues. In DNA, the CDR3 is TGTGCCAGCAGTTCAGACAGGGGTGTTTTTTCACCCCTCCACTTT. Translated, it gives CASSSDRGVFSPLHF.

The chain uses TRBV5-1 and TRBJ2-1; 12 positions agree with TRBD1. CDR1 SGHRS and CDR2 YFSETQ come from the germline V gene. Trimming cost V 4 bases and J 1 base; bases outside gene matches: 6. The CDR3 sequence is 17 residues long. The CDR3: CASSPGTGGPSYNEQFF. CDR3 nucleotides: TGCGCCAGCAGCCCAGGGACAGGGGGCCCTTCCTACAATGAGCAGTTCTTC.

The chain carries TRBV27 and TRBJ2-7, with TRBD1 as a possible D gene (5 bases). Trimming shortened V by 6 bases and J by 3 bases, and 18 bases separated the two germline ends. Germline V gene data show CDR1 as MNHEY and CDR2 as SMNVEV (reference sequence). The CDR3 loop spans 15 amino acids. CDR3 bases: TGTGCCAGCAGGCTAGGGCCCGGACACCACTACGAGCAGTACTTC. Protein sequence: CASRLGPGHHYEQYF.

The chain links TRBV24-1 to TRBJ2-3, with TRBD1 matching over 7 bases. Germline V gene lookup returns CDR1 KGHDR and CDR2 SFDVKD. With 10 bases clipped from V and 2 bases from J, the junction kept 5 bases outside the gene matches. The CDR3 runs 13 residues. CDR3: CATEDRFTDTQYF. The CDR3 nucleotides are TGTGCCACTGAGGACAGGTTCACAGATACGCAGTATTTT.

This clone came up once. The chain carries TRBV29-1 and TRBJ2-2; D gene uncertain. CDR1 and CDR2 from the germline V gene are SQVTM and ANQGSEA. This CDR3 is built from 14 residues. The V gene lost 6 bases and the J gene lost 2 bases, with 13 bases spanning the gap. CDR3: CSVPGAGNTGELFF. The CDR3 DNA follows: TGCAGCGTACCGGGTGCCGGTAACACCGGGGAGCTGTTTTTT.

The chain carries TRBV18 and TRBJ1-6; possibly TRBD1 for D (6 bases). Germline V gene lookup returns CDR1 KGHSH and CDR2 LQKENI. The ends were cut back, 2 bases at V and 9 bases at J, with 11 bases in the middle. CDR3 length: 14 residues. As DNA, the CDR3 is TGTGCCAGCTCACCAGCCGGGACAACTTCACCCCTCCACTTT. Its protein is CASSPAGTTSPLHF.

This clone was counted once. The V and J genes are TRBV7-3 and TRBJ1-2; 7 positions match TRBD1. The junction had 5 bases not matched to a gene; V was cut back by 0 bases and J by 4 bases. From germline, CDR1 is SGHTA and CDR2 FQGTGA. The CDR3 runs to 15 residues. The CDR3 region is CASSLTGGSFYGYTF. The CDR3 DNA reads TGTGCCAGCAGCTTAACAGGGGGCTCTTTCTATGGCTACACCTTC.

There are a few counts of this clone. The chain employs TRBV10-3 and TRBJ2-1, with 8 bases fitting TRBD2. In germline, CDR1 is ENHRY, CDR2 SYGVKD. CDR3 length: 14 amino acids. With 4 bases clipped from V and 5 bases from J, the junction kept 4 bases outside the gene matches. In nucleotides, the CDR3 is TGTGCCATCAGTGGGGGACTAGATCACAATGAGCAGTTCTTC. Protein: CAISGGLDHNEQFF.

This rearrangement joins TRBV7-9 to TRBJ2-1; D is unresolved. CDR1 SEHNR and CDR2 FQNEAQ come from the germline V gene (reference sequence). This CDR3 contains 16 residues. V was clipped by 4 bases and J by 0 bases, with 13 bases between them. The CDR3 DNA reads as TGTGCCAGCAGCTCCCCCGGCCGGAGCTCCTACAATGAGCAGTTCTTC. It yields the protein CASSSPGRSSYNEQFF.

The chain has TRBV19 and TRBJ2-7; D call uncertain. This CDR3 is built from 14 residues. Trimming cost V 0 bases and J 2 bases, with 8 bases left between them. Germline V gene sequence: CDR1 LNHDA, CDR2 SQIVND (reference sequence). CDR3 amino acids: CASSIDLAAYEQYF. CDR3 coding DNA: TGTGCCAGTAGTATAGATCTGGCGGCCTACGAGCAGTACTTC.

This clone is a singleton in its sample. The chain carries TRBV19 and TRBJ2-5; 7 bases align to TRBD1. V lost 6 bases to trimming and J lost 0 bases; unmatched junction nucleotides: 7. Germline lookup yields CDR1 LNHDA and CDR2 SQIVND (reference sequence). The CDR3 sequence is 15 residues long. CDR3 in amino acids: CASSGITGDQETQYF. CDR3 nucleotide sequence: TGTGCCAGTAGCGGAATAACAGGGGACCAAGAGACCCAGTACTTC.

The V call is TRBV19, the J call TRBJ2-1; maybe TRBD2 (6 bases). The CDR3 totals 14 residues. Trimming shortened V by 6 bases and J by 9 bases, and 18 bases separated the two germline ends. Germline lookup yields CDR1 LNHDA and CDR2 SQIVND (reference sequence). The CDR3 here is CASSSNPGGGEQFF. DNA for the CDR3: TGTGCCAGTAGCTCGAACCCCGGGGGAGGTGAGCAGTTCTTC.

The chain combines TRBV24-1 with TRBJ2-2; D not certain. V lost 4 bases and J lost 6, with 14 bases in between. This CDR3 has 15 residues. Germline CDR1 KGHDR, CDR2 SFDVKD. CDR3 protein: CATSDHMNPSGELFF. The CDR3 region has the DNA TGTGCCACCAGTGACCACATGAATCCTTCCGGGGAGCTGTTTTTT.

V is TRBV15 and J is TRBJ2-5; TRBD2 aligns across 8 bases. This CDR3 has 16 amino acids. V shed 2 bases and J 7 bases; nucleotides not matched to a gene: 12. Germline CDR1 reads LNHNV; CDR2 reads YYDKDF (reference sequence). CDR3 protein: CATSRPEAGAEGTQYF. The CDR3 nucleotides are TGTGCCACCAGCAGACCTGAAGCGGGGGCCGAAGGGACCCAGTACTTC.